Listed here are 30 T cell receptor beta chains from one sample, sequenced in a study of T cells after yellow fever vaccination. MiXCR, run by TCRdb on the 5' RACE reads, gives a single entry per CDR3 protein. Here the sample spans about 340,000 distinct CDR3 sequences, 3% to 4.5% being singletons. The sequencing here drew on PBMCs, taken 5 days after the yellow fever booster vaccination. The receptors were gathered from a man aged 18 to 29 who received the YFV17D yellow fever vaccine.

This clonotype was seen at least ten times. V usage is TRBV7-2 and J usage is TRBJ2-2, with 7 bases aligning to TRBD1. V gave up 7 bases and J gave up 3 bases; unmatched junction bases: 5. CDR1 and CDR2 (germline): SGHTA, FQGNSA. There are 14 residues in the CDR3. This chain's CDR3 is CASTLDRHTGELFF. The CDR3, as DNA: TGTGCCAGCACATTGGACAGGCACACCGGGGAGCTGTTTTTT.

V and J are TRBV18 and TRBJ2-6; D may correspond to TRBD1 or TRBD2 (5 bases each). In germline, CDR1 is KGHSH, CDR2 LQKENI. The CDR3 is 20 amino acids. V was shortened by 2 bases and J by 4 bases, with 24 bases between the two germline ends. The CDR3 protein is CASSPSPLGAENEGANVLTF. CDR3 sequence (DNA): TGTGCCAGCTCACCAAGCCCCCTCGGGGCCGAAAACGAAGGGGCCAACGTCCTGACTTTC. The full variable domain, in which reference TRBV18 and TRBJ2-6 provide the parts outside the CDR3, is NAGVMQNPRHLVRRRGQEARLRCSPMKGHSHVYWYRQLPEEGLKFMVYLQKENIIDESGMPKERFSAEFPKEGPSILRIQQVVRGDSAAYFCASSPSPLGAENEGANVLTFGAGSRLTVL.

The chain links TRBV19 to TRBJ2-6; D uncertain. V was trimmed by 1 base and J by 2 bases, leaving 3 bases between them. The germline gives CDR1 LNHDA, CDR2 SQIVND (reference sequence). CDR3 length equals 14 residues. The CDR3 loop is CASSIAAGANVLTF. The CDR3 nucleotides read TGTGCCAGTAGTATAGCGGCTGGGGCCAACGTCCTGACTTTC.

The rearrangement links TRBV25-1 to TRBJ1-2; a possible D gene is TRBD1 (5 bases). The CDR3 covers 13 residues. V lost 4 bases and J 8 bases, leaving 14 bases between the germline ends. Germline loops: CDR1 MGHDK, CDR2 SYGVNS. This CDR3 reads CASSGGGSGGYTF. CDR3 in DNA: TGTGCCAGCAGTGGGGGGGGGTCTGGAGGCTACACCTTC.

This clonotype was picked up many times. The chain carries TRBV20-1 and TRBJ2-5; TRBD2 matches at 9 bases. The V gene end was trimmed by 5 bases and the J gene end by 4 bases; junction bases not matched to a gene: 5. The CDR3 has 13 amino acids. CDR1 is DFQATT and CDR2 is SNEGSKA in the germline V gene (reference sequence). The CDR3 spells CSAAGGGVETQYF. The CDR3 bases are TGCAGTGCTGCCGGCGGGGGGGTAGAGACCCAGTACTTC.

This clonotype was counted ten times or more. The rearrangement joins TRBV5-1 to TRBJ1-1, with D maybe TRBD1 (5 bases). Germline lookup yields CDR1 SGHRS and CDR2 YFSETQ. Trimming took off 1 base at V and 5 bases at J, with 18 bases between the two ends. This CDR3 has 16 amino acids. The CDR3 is CASSLTPGGVSTEAFF. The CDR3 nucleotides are TGCGCCAGCAGCTTGACCCCTGGGGGGGTTTCGACTGAAGCTTTCTTT.

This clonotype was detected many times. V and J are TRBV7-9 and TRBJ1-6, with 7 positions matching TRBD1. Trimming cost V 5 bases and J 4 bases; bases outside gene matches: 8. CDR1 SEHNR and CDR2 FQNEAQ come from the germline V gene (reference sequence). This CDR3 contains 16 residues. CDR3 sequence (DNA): TGTGCCAGCAGCGACACCGACAGGGAGTATAATTCACCCCTCCACTTT. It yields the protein CASSDTDREYNSPLHF.

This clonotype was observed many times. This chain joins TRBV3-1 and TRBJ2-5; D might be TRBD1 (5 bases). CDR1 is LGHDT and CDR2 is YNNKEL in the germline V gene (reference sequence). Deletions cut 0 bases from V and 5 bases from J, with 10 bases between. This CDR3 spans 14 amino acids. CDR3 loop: CASSQDLGRETQYF. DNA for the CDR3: TGTGCCAGCAGCCAAGATCTGGGGCGGGAGACCCAGTACTTC.

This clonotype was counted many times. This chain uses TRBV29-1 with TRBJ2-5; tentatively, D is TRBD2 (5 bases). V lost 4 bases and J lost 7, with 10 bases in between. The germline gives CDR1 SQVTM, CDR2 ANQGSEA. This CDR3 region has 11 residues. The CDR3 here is CSVGLGGTQYF. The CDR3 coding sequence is TGCAGCGTTGGATTAGGAGGGACCCAGTACTTC.

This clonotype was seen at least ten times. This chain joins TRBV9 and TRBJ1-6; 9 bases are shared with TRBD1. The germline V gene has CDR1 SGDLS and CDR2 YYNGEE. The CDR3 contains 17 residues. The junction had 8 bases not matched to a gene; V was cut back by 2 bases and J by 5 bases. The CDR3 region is CASSVGQGMYHNSPLHF. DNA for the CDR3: TGTGCCAGCAGCGTCGGACAGGGGATGTATCATAATTCACCCCTCCACTTT.

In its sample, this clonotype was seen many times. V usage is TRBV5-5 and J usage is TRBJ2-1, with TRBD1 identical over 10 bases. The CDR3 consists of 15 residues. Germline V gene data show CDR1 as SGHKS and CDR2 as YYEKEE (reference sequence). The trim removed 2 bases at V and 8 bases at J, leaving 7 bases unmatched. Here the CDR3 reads CASSFSWDRGDEQFF. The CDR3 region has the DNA TGTGCCAGCAGCTTCAGTTGGGACAGGGGCGATGAGCAGTTCTTC. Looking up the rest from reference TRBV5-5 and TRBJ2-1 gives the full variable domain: DAGVTQSPTHLIKTRGQQVTLRCSPISGHKSVSWYQQVLGQGPQFIFQYYEKEERGRGNFPDRFSARQFPNYSSELNVNALLLGDSALYLCASSFSWDRGDEQFFGPGTRLTVL.

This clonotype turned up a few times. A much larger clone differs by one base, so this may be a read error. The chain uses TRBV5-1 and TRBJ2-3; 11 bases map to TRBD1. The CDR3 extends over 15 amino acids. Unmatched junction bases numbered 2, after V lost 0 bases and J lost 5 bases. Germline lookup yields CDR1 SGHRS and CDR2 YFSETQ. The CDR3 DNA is TGCGCCAGCAGCTTGGAGGGACAGGGGGGAGATACGCAGTATTTT. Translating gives CASSLEGQGGDTQYF.

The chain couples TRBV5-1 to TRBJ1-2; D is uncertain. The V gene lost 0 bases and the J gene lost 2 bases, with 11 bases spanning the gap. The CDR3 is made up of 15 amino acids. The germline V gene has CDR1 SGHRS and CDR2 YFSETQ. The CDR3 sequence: CASSLGSGGNYGYTF. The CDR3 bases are TGCGCCAGCAGCTTGGGGTCAGGCGGAAACTATGGCTACACCTTC. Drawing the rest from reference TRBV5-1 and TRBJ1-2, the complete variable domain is KAGVTQTPRYLIKTRGQQVTLSCSPISGHRSVSWYQQTPGQGLQFLFEYFSETQRNKGNFPGRFSGRQFSNSRSEMNVSTLELGDSALYLCASSLGSGGNYGYTFGSGTRLTVV.

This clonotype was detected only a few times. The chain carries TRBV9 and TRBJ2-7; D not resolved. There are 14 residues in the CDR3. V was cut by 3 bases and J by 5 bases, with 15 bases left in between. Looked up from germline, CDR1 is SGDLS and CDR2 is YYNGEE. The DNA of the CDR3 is TGTGCCAGCAGCGCCTCCGACCCTGGGAACGAGCAGTACTTC. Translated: CASSASDPGNEQYF.

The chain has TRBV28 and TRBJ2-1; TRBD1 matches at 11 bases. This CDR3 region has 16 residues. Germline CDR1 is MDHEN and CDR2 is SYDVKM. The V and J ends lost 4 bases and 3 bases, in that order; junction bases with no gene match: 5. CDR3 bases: TGTGCCAGCAGTTACGCCGGGACAGGGGGCTACAATGAGCAGTTCTTC. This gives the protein CASSYAGTGGYNEQFF.

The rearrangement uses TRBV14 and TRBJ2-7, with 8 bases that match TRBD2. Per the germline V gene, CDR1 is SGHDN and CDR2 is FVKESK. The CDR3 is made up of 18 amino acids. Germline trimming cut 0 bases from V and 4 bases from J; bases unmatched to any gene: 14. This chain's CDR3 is CASSQDLCQRGIYYEQYV. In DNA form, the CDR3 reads TGTGCCAGCAGCCAAGATTTGTGCCAGCGGGGGATTTATTACGAGCAGTACGTC.

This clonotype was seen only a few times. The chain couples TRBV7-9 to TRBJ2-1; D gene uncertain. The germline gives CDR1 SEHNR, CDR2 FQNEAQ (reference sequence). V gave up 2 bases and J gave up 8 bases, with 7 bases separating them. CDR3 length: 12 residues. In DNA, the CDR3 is TGTGCCAGCAGCTTAACCAGCGATGAGCAGTTCTTC. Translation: CASSLTSDEQFF.

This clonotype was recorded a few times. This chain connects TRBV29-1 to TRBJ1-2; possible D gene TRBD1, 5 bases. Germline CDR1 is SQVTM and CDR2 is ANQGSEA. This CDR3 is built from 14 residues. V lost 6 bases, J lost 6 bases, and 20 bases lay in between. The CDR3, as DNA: TGCAGCGTCGGGGGGTCCCACACCGGTGATGGCTACACCTTC. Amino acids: CSVGGSHTGDGYTF.

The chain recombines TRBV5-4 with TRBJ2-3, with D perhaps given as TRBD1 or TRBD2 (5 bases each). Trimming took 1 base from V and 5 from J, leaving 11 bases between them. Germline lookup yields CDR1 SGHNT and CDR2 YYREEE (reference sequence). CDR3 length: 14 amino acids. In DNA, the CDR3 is TGTGCCAGCAGCTTGTTGGGGGTAGTAGATACGCAGTATTTT. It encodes CASSLLGVVDTQYF.

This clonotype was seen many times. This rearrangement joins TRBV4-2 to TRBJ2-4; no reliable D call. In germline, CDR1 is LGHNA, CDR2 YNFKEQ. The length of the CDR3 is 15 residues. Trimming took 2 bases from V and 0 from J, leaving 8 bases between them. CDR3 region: CASSQHSGAKNIQYF. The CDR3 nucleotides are TGTGCCAGCAGCCAACATTCTGGAGCCAAAAACATTCAGTACTTC.

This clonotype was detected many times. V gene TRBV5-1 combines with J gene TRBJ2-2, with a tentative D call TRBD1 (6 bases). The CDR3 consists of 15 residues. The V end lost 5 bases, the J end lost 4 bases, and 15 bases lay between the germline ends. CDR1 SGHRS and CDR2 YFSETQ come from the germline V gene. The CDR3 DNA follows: TGCGCCAGCAGGATGCACAGGGATTCCACCGGGGAGCTGTTTTTT. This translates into CASRMHRDSTGELFF.

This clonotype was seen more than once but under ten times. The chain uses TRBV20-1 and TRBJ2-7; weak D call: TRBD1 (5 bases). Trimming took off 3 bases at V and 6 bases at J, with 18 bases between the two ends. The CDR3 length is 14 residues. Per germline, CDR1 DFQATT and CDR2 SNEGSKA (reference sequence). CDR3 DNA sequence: TGCAGTGCTAGCCCTTCCTGGGGCCTCGGCGAGCAGTACTTC. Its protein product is CSASPSWGLGEQYF.

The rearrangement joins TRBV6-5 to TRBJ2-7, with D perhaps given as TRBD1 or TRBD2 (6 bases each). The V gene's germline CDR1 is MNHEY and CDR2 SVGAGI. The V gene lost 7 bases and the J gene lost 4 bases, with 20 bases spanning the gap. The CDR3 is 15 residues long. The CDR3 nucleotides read TGTGCCAGCACCGGAGGGGGGATGAGAGGATACGAGCAGTACTTC. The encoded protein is CASTGGGMRGYEQYF.

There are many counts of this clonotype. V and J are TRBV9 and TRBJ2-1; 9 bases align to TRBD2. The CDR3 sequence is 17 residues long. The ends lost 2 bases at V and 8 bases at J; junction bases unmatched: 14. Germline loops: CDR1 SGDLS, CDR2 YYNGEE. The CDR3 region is CASSVSSGGSGGHEQFF. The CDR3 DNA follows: TGTGCCAGCAGCGTTTCCTCTGGCGGTAGCGGGGGCCATGAGCAGTTCTTC. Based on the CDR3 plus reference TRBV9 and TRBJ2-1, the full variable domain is DSGVTQTPKHLITATGQRVTLRCSPRSGDLSVYWYQQSLDQGLQFLIQYYNGEERAKGNILERFSAQQFPDLHSELNLSSLELGDSALYFCASSVSSGGSGGHEQFFGPGTRLTVL.

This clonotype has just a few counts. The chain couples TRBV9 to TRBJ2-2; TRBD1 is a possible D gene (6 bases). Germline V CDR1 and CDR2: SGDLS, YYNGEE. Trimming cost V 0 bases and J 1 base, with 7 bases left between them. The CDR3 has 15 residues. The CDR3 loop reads CASSVDRENTGELFF. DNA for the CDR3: TGTGCCAGCAGCGTAGACAGGGAGAACACCGGGGAGCTGTTTTTT. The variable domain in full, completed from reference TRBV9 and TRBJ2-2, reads DSGVTQTPKHLITATGQRVTLRCSPRSGDLSVYWYQQSLDQGLQFLIQYYNGEERAKGNILERFSAQQFPDLHSELNLSSLELGDSALYFCASSVDRENTGELFFGEGSRLTVL.

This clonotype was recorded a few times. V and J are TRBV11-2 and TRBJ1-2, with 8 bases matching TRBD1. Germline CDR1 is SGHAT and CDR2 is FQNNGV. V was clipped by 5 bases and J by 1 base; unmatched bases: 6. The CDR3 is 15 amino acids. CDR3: CASSGGTGRNYGYTF. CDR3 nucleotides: TGTGCCAGCAGCGGGGGGACAGGACGTAACTATGGCTACACCTTC.

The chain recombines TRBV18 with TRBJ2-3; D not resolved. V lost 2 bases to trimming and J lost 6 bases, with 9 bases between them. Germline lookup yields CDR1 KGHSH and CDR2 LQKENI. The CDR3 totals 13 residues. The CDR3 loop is CASSPLGSDTQYF. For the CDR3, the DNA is TGTGCCAGCTCACCATTGGGTTCTGATACGCAGTATTTT.

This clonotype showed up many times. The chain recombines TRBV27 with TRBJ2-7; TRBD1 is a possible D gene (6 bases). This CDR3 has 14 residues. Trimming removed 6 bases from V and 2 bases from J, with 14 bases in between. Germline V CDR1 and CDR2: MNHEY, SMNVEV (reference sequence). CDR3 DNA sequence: TGTGCCAGCAGCCCAACAGGGTACCCCTACGAGCAGTACTTC. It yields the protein CASSPTGYPYEQYF.

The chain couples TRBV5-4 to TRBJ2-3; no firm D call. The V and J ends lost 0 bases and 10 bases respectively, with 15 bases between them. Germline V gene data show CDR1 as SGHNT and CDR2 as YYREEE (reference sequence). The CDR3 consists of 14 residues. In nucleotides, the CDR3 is TGTGCCAGCAGCTTGGCAGGTGCAGTGGAAGCGCAGTATTTT. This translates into CASSLAGAVEAQYF.

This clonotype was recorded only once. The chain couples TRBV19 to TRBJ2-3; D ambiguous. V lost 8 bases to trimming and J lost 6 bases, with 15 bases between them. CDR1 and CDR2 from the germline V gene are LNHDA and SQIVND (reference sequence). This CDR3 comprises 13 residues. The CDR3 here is CASLDWVTDTQYF. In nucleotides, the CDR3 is TGTGCCAGTCTCGACTGGGTTACTGATACGCAGTATTTT.